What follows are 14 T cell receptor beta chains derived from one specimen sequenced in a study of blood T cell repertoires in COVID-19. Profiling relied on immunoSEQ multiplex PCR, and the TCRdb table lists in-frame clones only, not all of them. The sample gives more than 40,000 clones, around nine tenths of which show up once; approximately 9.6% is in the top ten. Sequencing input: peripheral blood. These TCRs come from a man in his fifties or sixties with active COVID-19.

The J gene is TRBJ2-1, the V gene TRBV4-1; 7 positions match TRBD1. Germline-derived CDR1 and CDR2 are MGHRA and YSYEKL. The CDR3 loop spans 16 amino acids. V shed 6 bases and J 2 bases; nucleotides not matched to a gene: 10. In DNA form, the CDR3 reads TGCGCCAGCAGTTTAGAGGGGGCGGTGACCTACAATGAGCAGTTCTTC. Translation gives CASSLEGAVTYNEQFF.

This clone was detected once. CDR3 sequence (DNA): TGTGCCAGCAGCAAACGGGGGAACGGGGCAACTAATGAAAAACTGTTTTTT. This encodes CASSKRGNGATNEKLFF. The V call is TRBV5-6, the J call TRBJ1-4, with a weak D call TRBD1 (5 bases). CDR3 size: 17 residues. V was clipped by 4 bases and J by 0 bases, with 16 bases between them. Germline values: CDR1 SGHDT, CDR2 YYEEEE.

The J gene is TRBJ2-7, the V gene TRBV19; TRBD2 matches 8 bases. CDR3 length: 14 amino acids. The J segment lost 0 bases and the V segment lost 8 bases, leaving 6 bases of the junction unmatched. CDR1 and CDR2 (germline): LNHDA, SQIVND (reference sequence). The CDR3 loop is CASSLAGSSYEQYF. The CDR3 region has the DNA TGTGCCAGTTCTTTAGCGGGGAGCTCCTACGAGCAGTACTTC.

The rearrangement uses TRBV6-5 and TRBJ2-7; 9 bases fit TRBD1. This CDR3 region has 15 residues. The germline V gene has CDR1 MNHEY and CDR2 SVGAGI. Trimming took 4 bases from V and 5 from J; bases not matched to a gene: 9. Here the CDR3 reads CASSLQGQGVHEQYF. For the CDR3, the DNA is TGTGCCAGCAGTTTACAGGGACAGGGTGTCCACGAGCAGTACTTC.

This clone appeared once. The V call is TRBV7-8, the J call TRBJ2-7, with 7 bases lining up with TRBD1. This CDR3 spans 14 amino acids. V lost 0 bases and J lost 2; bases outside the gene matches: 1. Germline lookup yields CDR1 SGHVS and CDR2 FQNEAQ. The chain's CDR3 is CASSLAGGPYEQYF. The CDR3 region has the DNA TGTGCCAGCAGCTTAGCAGGGGGCCCCTACGAGCAGTACTTC. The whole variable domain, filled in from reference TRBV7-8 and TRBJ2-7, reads GAGVSQSPRYKVAKRGQDVALRCDPISGHVSLFWYQQALGQGPEFLTYFQNEAQLDKSGLPSDRFFAERPEGSVSTLKIQRTQQEDSAVYLCASSLAGGPYEQYFGPGTRLTVT.

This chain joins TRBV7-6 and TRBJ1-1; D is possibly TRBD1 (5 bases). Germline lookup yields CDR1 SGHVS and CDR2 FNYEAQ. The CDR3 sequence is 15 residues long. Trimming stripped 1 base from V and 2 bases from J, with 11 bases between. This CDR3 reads CASSLEARVNTEAFF. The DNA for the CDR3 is TGTGCCAGCAGCTTAGAAGCCAGGGTAAACACTGAAGCTTTCTTT.

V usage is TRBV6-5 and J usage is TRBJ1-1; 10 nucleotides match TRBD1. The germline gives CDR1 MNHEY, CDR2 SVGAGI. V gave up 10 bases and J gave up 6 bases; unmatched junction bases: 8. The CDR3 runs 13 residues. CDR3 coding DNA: TGTGCCACCACGACAGGGGGCTTCTCTGAAGCTTTCTTT. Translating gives CATTTGGFSEAFF.

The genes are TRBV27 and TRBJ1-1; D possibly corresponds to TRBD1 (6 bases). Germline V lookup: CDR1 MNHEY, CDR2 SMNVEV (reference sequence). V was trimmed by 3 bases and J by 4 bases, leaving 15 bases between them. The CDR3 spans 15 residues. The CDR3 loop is CASSFAGARSTEAFF. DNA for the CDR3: TGTGCCAGCAGTTTTGCGGGGGCGCGGAGCACTGAAGCTTTCTTT.

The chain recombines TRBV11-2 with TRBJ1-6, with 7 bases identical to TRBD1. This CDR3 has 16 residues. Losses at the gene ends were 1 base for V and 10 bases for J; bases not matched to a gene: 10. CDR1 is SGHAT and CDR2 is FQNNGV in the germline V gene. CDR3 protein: CASSLGGGTDSSPLHF. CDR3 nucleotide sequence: TGTGCCAGCAGCTTAGGAGGAGGGACAGACTCATCACCCCTCCACTTT. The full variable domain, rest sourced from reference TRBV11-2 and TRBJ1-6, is EAGVAQSPRYKIIEKRQSVAFWCNPISGHATLYWYQQILGQGPKLLIQFQNNGVVDDSQLPKDRFSAERLKGVDSTLKIQPAKLEDSAVYLCASSLGGGTDSSPLHFGNGTRLTVT.

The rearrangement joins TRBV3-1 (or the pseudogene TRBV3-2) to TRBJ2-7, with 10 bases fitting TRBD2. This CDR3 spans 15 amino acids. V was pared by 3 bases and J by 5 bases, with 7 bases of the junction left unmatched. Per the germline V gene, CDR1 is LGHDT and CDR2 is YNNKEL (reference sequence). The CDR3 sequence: CASSHLSGRAHEQYF. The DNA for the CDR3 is TGTGCCAGCAGCCATCTGAGCGGGAGGGCCCACGAGCAGTACTTC.

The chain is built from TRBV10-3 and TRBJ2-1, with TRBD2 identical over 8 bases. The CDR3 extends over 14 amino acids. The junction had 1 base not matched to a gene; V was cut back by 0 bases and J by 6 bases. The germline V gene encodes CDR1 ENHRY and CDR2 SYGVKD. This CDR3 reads CAISESLAGNEQFF. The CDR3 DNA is TGTGCCATCAGTGAGTCGCTAGCGGGCAATGAGCAGTTCTTC.

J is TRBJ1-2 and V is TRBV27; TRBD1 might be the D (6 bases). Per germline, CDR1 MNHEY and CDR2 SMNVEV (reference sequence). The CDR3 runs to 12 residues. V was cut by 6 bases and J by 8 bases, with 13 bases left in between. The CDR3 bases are TGTGCCAGCAGATTCTCGGGGGGCGGCTACACCTTC. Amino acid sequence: CASRFSGGGYTF.

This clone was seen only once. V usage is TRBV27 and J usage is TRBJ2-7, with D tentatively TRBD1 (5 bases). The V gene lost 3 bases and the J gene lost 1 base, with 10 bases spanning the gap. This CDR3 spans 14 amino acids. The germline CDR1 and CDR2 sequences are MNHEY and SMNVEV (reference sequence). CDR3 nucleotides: TGTGCCAGCAGTTTGACCAGGGTGTCCTACGAGCAGTACTTC. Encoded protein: CASSLTRVSYEQYF.

Here the CDR3 reads CASSSSGTRSSGANVLTF. In DNA form, the CDR3 reads TGTGCCAGCAGCTCAAGCGGGACACGAAGCTCTGGGGCCAACGTCCTGACTTTC. The V call is TRBV11-2, the J call TRBJ2-6; maybe TRBD2 (7 bases). The germline V gene encodes CDR1 SGHAT and CDR2 FQNNGV. V gave up 4 bases and J gave up 0 bases, with 16 bases separating them. This CDR3 region has 18 residues.